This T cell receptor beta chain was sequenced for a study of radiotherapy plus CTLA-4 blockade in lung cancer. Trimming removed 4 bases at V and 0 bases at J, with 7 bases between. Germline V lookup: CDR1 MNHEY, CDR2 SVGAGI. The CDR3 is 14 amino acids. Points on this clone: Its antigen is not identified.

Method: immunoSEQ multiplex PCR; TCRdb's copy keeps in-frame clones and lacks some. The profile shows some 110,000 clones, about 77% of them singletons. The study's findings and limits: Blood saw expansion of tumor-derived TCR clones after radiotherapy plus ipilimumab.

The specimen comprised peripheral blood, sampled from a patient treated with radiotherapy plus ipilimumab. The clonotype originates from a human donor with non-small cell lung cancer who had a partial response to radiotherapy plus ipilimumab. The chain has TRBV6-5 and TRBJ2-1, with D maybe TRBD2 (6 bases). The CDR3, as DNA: TGTGCCAGCAGTTTAGCGGTCTCCTACAATGAGCAGTTCTTC. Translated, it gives CASSLAVSYNEQFF.